This entry lists 25 T cell receptor beta chains sequenced from one sample in a study of graft-versus-host responses after intestinal transplantation. These receptors are not linked to any known antigen. Data came from immunoSEQ multiplex PCR; TCRdb stores just in-frame clones and leaves some out. Here the sample spans under 130,000 clones, approximately 93% being singletons. The source material was unstimulated CD8+ T cells sorted from spleen or lymph node cells, sampled before intestinal transplant. The receptors shown here come from a human donor who received an intestinal transplant.

The chain is built from TRBV6-5 and TRBJ2-7; TRBD1 matches at 7 bases. V lost 2 bases and J lost 3; bases outside the gene matches: 4. The CDR3 length is 14 residues. CDR1 and CDR2 (germline): MNHEY, SVGAGI. The CDR3 DNA reads TGTGCCAGCAGTTACGGGGCAGGGGGCTACGAGCAGTACTTC. Translation gives CASSYGAGGYEQYF.

This chain uses TRBV7-9 with TRBJ1-1; 9 nucleotides match TRBD1. The CDR3 has 17 residues. Germline V gene lookup returns CDR1 SEHNR and CDR2 FQNEAQ (reference sequence). With V trimmed by 5 bases and J by 6 bases, 16 bases remained unmatched. The CDR3 reads CASSPSGTGSLVSEAFF. For the CDR3, the DNA is TGTGCCAGCAGCCCAAGCGGGACAGGGAGTCTTGTCTCTGAAGCTTTCTTT.

The CDR3 DNA is TGTGCCAGCAGTGGTGAAGGGGCGCGAGGAAACACCATATATTTT. This codes for CASSGEGARGNTIYF. This chain uses TRBV2 with TRBJ1-3, with D perhaps TRBD1 (5 bases). This CDR3 has 15 residues. In germline, CDR1 is SNHLY, CDR2 FYNNEI. Between the trimmed V and J ends, which lost 4 bases and 4 bases, there was a span of 14 bases.

J is TRBJ2-5 and V is TRBV7-9; no definite D call. The J call may be faulty, since TRBJ2-7 better matches the DNA end. Per germline, CDR1 SEHNR and CDR2 FQNEAQ (reference sequence). This CDR3 has 14 amino acids. The CDR3 nucleotides are TGTGCCAGCAACGACCCACTACAGAGCTACGAGCAGTACTTC. Protein sequence: CASNDPLQSYEQYF.

In nucleotides, the CDR3 is TGCGCCAGCAGCCAAGTCGGGGGGCCCGGGGAGCTGTTTTTT. It specifies CASSQVGGPGELFF. The chain recombines TRBV4-1 with TRBJ2-2, with D possibly being TRBD2 (7 bases). Trimming stripped 1 base from V and 6 bases from J, with 9 bases between. The germline gives CDR1 MGHRA, CDR2 YSYEKL. The CDR3 has 14 residues.

This chain uses TRBV4-1 with TRBJ2-1; D is undetermined. Germline V gives CDR1 MGHRA, CDR2 YSYEKL. The CDR3 contains 12 residues. V was cut by 6 bases and J by 4 bases, with 7 bases left in between. In DNA form, the CDR3 reads TGCGCCAGCAGGTCCTTTTACAATGAGCAGTTCTTC. This codes for CASRSFYNEQFF.

This clone was seen once. The CDR3 sequence: CASSQDGTSEMNTEAFF. CDR3 DNA sequence: TGCGCCAGCAGCCAAGATGGGACATCCGAGATGAACACTGAAGCTTTCTTT. V usage is TRBV4-1 and J usage is TRBJ1-1; weak D call: TRBD1 (6 bases). This CDR3 has 17 residues. V was trimmed by 0 bases and J by 0 bases, leaving 14 bases between them. Germline V gene sequence: CDR1 MGHRA, CDR2 YSYEKL.

The genes are TRBV9 and TRBJ2-7, with D possibly being TRBD2 (7 bases). Trimming left V 3 bases short and J 4 bases short, with 14 bases between. The length of the CDR3 is 14 residues. Germline CDR1 reads SGDLS; CDR2 reads YYNGEE. For the CDR3, the DNA is TGTGCCAGCAGCGGCGGGGGCTCGGGTTACGAGCAGTACTTC. It codes for CASSGGGSGYEQYF.

The CDR3 nucleotides are TGCAGCGTTGAACACCAGGAGGGCAACGAGCAGTACTTC. Its protein product is CSVEHQEGNEQYF. The rearrangement joins TRBV29-1 to TRBJ2-7, with a possible D match to TRBD2 (6 bases). This CDR3 spans 13 amino acids. Between the trimmed V and J ends, which lost 2 bases and 5 bases, there was a span of 13 bases. Germline V lookup: CDR1 SQVTM, CDR2 ANQGSEA.

The chain joins TRBV5-1 to TRBJ2-1, with 11 bases that match TRBD2. Germline-derived CDR1 and CDR2 are SGHRS and YFSETQ. V was clipped by 1 base and J by 6 bases; unmatched bases: 3. The CDR3 runs 15 residues. CDR3 DNA: TGCGCCAGCAGCTTGACTAGCGGGGGTACCAATGAGCAGTTCTTC. This codes for CASSLTSGGTNEQFF.

This clone has only one observation. This sequence joins TRBV9 and TRBJ1-2; tentative D call: TRBD1 (5 bases). CDR1 and CDR2 (germline): SGDLS, YYNGEE. V was cut by 0 bases and J by 8 bases, with 26 bases left in between. The CDR3 has 18 residues. This CDR3 reads CASSVVEGPTNNLGGYTF. In DNA form, the CDR3 reads TGTGCCAGCAGCGTAGTTGAGGGACCGACGAATAACCTCGGGGGCTACACCTTC.

The chain has TRBV4-1 and TRBJ1-1, with 8 positions matching TRBD1. Unmatched junction bases numbered 12, after V lost 4 bases and J lost 5 bases. Looked up from germline, CDR1 is MGHRA and CDR2 is YSYEKL. The CDR3 is 16 residues long. CDR3 sequence (DNA): TGCGCCAGCAGCCGAGATGGACAGGGTTTTGGGACTGAAGCTTTCTTT. Protein sequence: CASSRDGQGFGTEAFF.

This sequence joins TRBV25-1 and TRBJ2-7; D call uncertain. This CDR3 region has 13 residues. Trimming pared 5 bases from V and 2 bases from J, leaving 10 bases between. CDR1 MGHDK and CDR2 SYGVNS come from the germline V gene. The CDR3 protein is CASSNDGPYEQYF. The CDR3 DNA reads as TGTGCCAGCAGTAACGACGGACCCTACGAGCAGTACTTC.

This chain joins TRBV30 and TRBJ2-3; the match to TRBD2 covers 11 bases. Unmatched junction bases numbered 7, after V lost 5 bases and J lost 3 bases. This CDR3 is built from 15 residues. Germline CDR1 reads GTSNPN; CDR2 reads SVGIG (reference sequence). The CDR3 protein is CAWDTSGGWTDTQYF. The CDR3 DNA sequence: TGTGCCTGGGATACTAGCGGGGGATGGACAGATACGCAGTATTTT. The whole variable domain, remainder taken from reference TRBV30 and TRBJ2-3, is SQTIHQWPATLVQPVGSPLSLECTVEGTSNPNLYWYRQAAGRGLQLLFYSVGIGQISSEVPQNLSASRPQDRQFILSSKKLLLSDSGFYLCAWDTSGGWTDTQYFGPGTRLTVL.

The chain is built from TRBV27 and TRBJ1-6; D gene uncertain. The CDR3 has 15 residues. CDR1 and CDR2 (germline): MNHEY, SMNVEV (reference sequence). V lost 8 bases and J 5 bases, leaving 16 bases between the germline ends. CDR3 sequence: CASGHSTAHNSPLHF. In DNA, the CDR3 is TGTGCCAGCGGCCATTCTACAGCACATAATTCACCCCTCCACTTT.

The table lists this clone with a count of one. The gene calls are TRBV5-5 and TRBJ2-5; D may match TRBD1 or TRBD2 (6 bases each). V lost 0 bases and J lost 4, with 10 bases in between. In germline, CDR1 is SGHKS, CDR2 YYEKEE (reference sequence). CDR3 size: 14 residues. CDR3 DNA sequence: TGTGCCAGCAGCTTGGTCGGGGGCGGAGAGACCCAGTACTTC. Translation: CASSLVGGGETQYF.

This chain uses TRBV19 with TRBJ1-1, with D perhaps matching TRBD1 (5 bases). CDR1 LNHDA and CDR2 SQIVND come from the germline V gene (reference sequence). The length of the CDR3 is 14 residues. The V end lost 6 bases, the J end lost 0 bases, and 11 bases lay between the germline ends. DNA of the CDR3: TGTGCCAGTAGAGACAGCCCAATGAACACTGAAGCTTTCTTT. As protein: CASRDSPMNTEAFF.

The chain joins TRBV11-3 to TRBJ2-2; 7 nucleotides align to TRBD1. The germline CDR1 and CDR2 sequences are SGHNT and YENEEA. The J segment lost 4 bases and the V segment lost 4 bases, leaving 12 bases of the junction unmatched. This CDR3 contains 17 residues. This chain's CDR3 is CASSSIQRDRSTGELFF. The DNA for the CDR3 is TGTGCCAGCAGCTCGATACAACGGGACAGATCCACCGGGGAGCTGTTTTTT.

DNA for the CDR3: TGTGCCAGCAGCGCGACAGTTACCGGGGAGCTGTTTTTT. It encodes CASSATVTGELFF. This chain joins TRBV13 and TRBJ2-2; tentative D call: TRBD1 (5 bases). V was clipped by 5 bases and J by 5 bases, with 9 bases between them. The CDR3 contains 13 residues. CDR1 is PRHDT, CDR2 FYEKMQ, per germline (reference sequence). Looking up the rest from reference TRBV13 and TRBJ2-2 gives the full variable domain: AAGVIQSPRHLIKEKRETATLKCYPIPRHDTVYWYQQGPGQDPQFLISFYEKMQSDKGSIPDRFSAQQFSDYHSELNMSSLELGDSALYFCASSATVTGELFFGEGSRLTVL.

The V gene is TRBV4-2, the J gene TRBJ1-1; 7 positions match TRBD1. This CDR3 is 16 amino acids long. Germline trimming cut 1 base from V and 5 bases from J; bases unmatched to any gene: 10. In germline, CDR1 is LGHNA, CDR2 YNFKEQ. The CDR3 DNA is TGTGCCAGCAGCCAAGCTGACGGAGGGGGCCGGACTGAAGCTTTCTTT. Its translation: CASSQADGGGRTEAFF.

The chain uses TRBV25-1 and TRBJ2-2, with D hard to call. Germline V gene sequence: CDR1 MGHDK, CDR2 SYGVNS. This CDR3 has 15 residues. V lost 3 bases and J lost 5, with 13 bases in between. CDR3 in amino acids: CASSELVRGTGELFF. CDR3 DNA sequence: TGTGCCAGCAGTGAGTTGGTCCGTGGGACCGGGGAGCTGTTTTTT.

The rearrangement joins TRBV10-3 to TRBJ1-2, with D possibly TRBD1 on 5 matching bases. V was pared by 8 bases and J by 4 bases, with 14 bases between. The CDR3 length is 13 residues. Germline loops: CDR1 ENHRY, CDR2 SYGVKD. The CDR3 DNA reads as TGTGCCATCCGGGCCAGGGTCTCCTATGGCTACACCTTC. Protein sequence: CAIRARVSYGYTF.

The genes are TRBV6-1 and TRBJ2-5; tentative D call: TRBD2 (6 bases). The CDR3 consists of 16 residues. V lost 2 bases, J lost 5 bases, and 18 bases lay in between. Germline V lookup: CDR1 MNHNS, CDR2 SASEGT. In nucleotides, the CDR3 is TGTGCCAGCAGTGAACTAGGACGGGGGTATATGGAGACCCAGTACTTC. Its protein is CASSELGRGYMETQYF.

This chain's CDR3 is CASSQVPGTGPNEQFF. Written as DNA, the CDR3 is TGCGCCAGCAGCCAAGTCCCCGGGACAGGGCCTAATGAGCAGTTCTTC. J is TRBJ2-1 and V is TRBV4-1; the match to TRBD1 covers 9 bases. The CDR3 has 16 amino acids. The V gene end was trimmed by 1 base and the J gene end by 7 bases; junction bases not matched to a gene: 8. Germline-derived CDR1 and CDR2 are MGHRA and YSYEKL.

The chain is built from TRBV9 and TRBJ2-3, with 9 bases fitting TRBD2. Germline CDR1 SGDLS, CDR2 YYNGEE. The CDR3 sequence is 16 residues long. Trimming at V came to 4 bases and at J to 2 bases, leaving 8 bases not matched to a gene. The CDR3 region has the DNA TGTGCCAGCAGCAGAGGGCTAGCGGGGCTCACAGATACGCAGTATTTT. Encoded protein: CASSRGLAGLTDTQYF.